Below are 3 T cell receptor beta chains sequenced from a single sample in a study of blood T cell repertoires in COVID-19. Sequenced by immunoSEQ multiplex PCR; TCRdb stores in-frame clones only, minus some. Of about 16,000 clones in the sample, approximately 91% were seen once. The sample was peripheral blood. Receptor source: a man aged 55-75 years with acute or convalescent COVID-19.

Written as DNA, the CDR3 is TGTGCCAGCAGCTCTGGCGGTTCCAGCTCCTACGAGCAGTACTTC. This gives the protein CASSSGGSSSYEQYF. This rearrangement joins TRBV7-9 to TRBJ2-7; unclear D gene. V shed 4 bases and J shed 0 bases, with 13 bases lying between them. The CDR3 runs to 15 residues. CDR1 SEHNR and CDR2 FQNEAQ come from the germline V gene (reference sequence). Complete variable domain (other parts from reference TRBV7-9 and TRBJ2-7): DTGVSQNPRHKITKRGQNVTFRCDPISEHNRLYWYRQTLGQGPEFLTYFQNEAQLEKSRLLSDRFSAERPKGSFSTLEIQRTEQGDSAMYLCASSSGGSSSYEQYFGPGTRLTVT.

V is TRBV3-1 (or the pseudogene TRBV3-2) and J is TRBJ2-2; TRBD1 matches 11 bases. J was trimmed by 6 bases and V by 4 bases; bases with no gene match: 1. This CDR3 comprises 14 residues. CDR1 and CDR2 (germline): LGHDT, YNNKEL (reference sequence). Written as DNA, the CDR3 is TGTGCCAGCAGCCGGGACAGGGGGTCCGGGGAGCTGTTTTTT. It translates to CASSRDRGSGELFF.

Only one count was recorded for this clone. The CDR3 coding sequence is TGTGCCAGCGCCGAGGGTGGGTTCCCTAACCAAGAGACCCAGTACTTC. This encodes CASAEGGFPNQETQYF. The chain combines TRBV28 with TRBJ2-5; D may be TRBD2 (5 bases). The V gene lost 8 bases and the J gene lost 0 bases, with 19 bases spanning the gap. Germline CDR1 MDHEN, CDR2 SYDVKM. The CDR3 is 16 amino acids.